This TCR beta chain was documented in a study of blood T cell repertoires in COVID-19. Measured with immunoSEQ multiplex PCR; TCRdb has only the in-frame clones, and not every one. The sample holds 81,000 or so clones, about 82% seen once. V lost 1 base and J lost 4, with 14 bases in between. The CDR3 length is 16 residues. Germline CDR1 and CDR2: MGHRA and YSYEKL. The receptor's source is a man aged 45-65 years with active COVID-19. Sequences were obtained from peripheral blood. The rearrangement uses TRBV4-1 and TRBJ1-3; D is unclear. CDR3 coding DNA: TGCGCCAGCAGCCAAGGTTTCTTGAGGGTCGGAAACACCATATATTTT. Amino acid sequence: CASSQGFLRVGNTIYF.